The source of this TCR beta chain is a study of T-cell memory formation after mild COVID-19. For the study at large: TCR clustering was largely donor specific.

Comment on this clonotype: Its specificity is not known.

Study-wide findings and caveats: Mainly CM and EM harbored the contracting CD4+ clones; mainly EMRA harbored the CD8+ ones. Prior to infection, memory already included some responding clones, suggesting cross-reactive memory joined.

Between the trimmed V and J ends, which lost 1 base and 7 bases, there was a span of 17 bases. Looked up from germline, CDR1 is SGHAT and CDR2 is FQNNGV. The length of the CDR3 is 16 residues. TCRdb re-analysed the 5' RACE reads in MiXCR, keeping a single row per CDR3 protein. The repertoire holds about 400,000 distinct CDR3 sequences, with 13% to 15% as singletons. V is TRBV11-2 and J is TRBJ2-4, with a tentative D call TRBD1 (6 bases). This TCR came from a man younger than 35 who had mild COVID-19 (a few samples of this study predate the infection). Cell type and time point are not known. The sequenced material came from PBMCs or a T cell subset sorted from them (not recorded which). The CDR3 region has the DNA TGTGCCAGCAGCTTAGGGACAGTAATGGGGCCGAACATTCAGTACTTC. This gives the protein CASSLGTVMGPNIQYF.